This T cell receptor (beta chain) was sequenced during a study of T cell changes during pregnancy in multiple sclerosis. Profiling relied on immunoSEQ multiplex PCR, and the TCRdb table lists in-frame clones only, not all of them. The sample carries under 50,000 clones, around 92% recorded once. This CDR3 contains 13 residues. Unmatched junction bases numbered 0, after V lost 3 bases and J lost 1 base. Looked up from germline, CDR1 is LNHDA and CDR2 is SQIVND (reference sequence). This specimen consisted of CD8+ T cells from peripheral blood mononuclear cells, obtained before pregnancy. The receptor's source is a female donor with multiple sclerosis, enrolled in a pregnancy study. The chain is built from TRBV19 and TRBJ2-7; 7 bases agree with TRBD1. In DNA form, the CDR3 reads TGTGCCAGTAGTATGGGACAGTCCTACGAGCAGTACTTC. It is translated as CASSMGQSYEQYF.